The T cell receptor beta chain described here comes from a study of CD8 T cells in Susac syndrome. Study-level findings and limits: The CD4+ T cell repertoire of patients with Susac syndrome showed no detectable clonal expansion.

This CDR3 is built from 13 residues. Deletions cut 3 bases from V and 4 bases from J, with 6 bases between. Germline assignment: CDR1 SGHTA and CDR2 FQGTGA. Reverse transcription of about 0.45 to 1 ug RNA was performed with random hexamers. MiXCR, applied by TCRdb to the immunoSEQ multiplex PCR reads, yields one record per CDR3 protein. The top ten clones hold about 0.52% of a sample with 80,000 or so distinct CDR3 sequences, roughly 91% of them seen once. Details on this clonotype: Its antigen remains unknown.

The TCR was taken from a human donor with Susac syndrome. The sequencing input was CD4+ T cells from PBMCs. The chain carries TRBV7-3 and TRBJ2-2; D remains ambiguous. The CDR3 bases are TGTGCCAGCAGCTTTCAAGGCACCGGGGAGCTGTTTTTT. It yields the protein CASSFQGTGELFF. The full variable domain, its missing parts supplied by reference TRBV7-3 and TRBJ2-2, is GAGVSQTPSNKVTEKGKYVELRCDPISGHTALYWYRQSLGQGPEFLIYFQGTGAADDSGLPNDRFFAVRPEGSVSTLKIQRTERGDSAVYLCASSFQGTGELFFGEGSRLTVL.